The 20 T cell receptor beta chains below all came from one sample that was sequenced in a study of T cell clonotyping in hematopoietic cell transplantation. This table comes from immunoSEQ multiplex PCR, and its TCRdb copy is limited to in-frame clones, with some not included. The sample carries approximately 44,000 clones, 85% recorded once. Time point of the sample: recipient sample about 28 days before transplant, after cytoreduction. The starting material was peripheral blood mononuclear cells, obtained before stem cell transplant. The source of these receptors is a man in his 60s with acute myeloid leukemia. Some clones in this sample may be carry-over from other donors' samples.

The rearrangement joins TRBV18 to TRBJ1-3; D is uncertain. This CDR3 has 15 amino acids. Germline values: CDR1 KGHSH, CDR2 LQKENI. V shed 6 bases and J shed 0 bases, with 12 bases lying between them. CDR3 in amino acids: CASSLGRSSGNTIYF. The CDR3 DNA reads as TGTGCCAGCTCCCTCGGGAGATCCTCTGGAAACACCATATATTTT.

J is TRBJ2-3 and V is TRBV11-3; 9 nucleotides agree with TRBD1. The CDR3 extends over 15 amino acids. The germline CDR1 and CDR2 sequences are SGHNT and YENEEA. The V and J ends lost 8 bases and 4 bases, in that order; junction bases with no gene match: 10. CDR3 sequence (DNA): TGTGCCAGCTCCCTTCGACAGGGGGTTTCAGATACGCAGTATTTT. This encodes CASSLRQGVSDTQYF.

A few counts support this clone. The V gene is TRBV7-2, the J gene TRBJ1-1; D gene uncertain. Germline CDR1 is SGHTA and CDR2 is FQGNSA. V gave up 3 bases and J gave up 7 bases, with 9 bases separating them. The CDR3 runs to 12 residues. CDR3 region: CASSFMTVEAFF. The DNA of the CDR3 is TGTGCCAGCAGCTTCATGACGGTTGAAGCTTTCTTT.

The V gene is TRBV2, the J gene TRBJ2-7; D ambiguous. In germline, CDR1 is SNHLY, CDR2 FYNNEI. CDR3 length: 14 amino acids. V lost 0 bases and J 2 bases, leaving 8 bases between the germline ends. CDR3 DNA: TGTGCCAGCAGTGAAGCGCTGAAGGCCTACGAGCAGTACTTC. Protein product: CASSEALKAYEQYF.

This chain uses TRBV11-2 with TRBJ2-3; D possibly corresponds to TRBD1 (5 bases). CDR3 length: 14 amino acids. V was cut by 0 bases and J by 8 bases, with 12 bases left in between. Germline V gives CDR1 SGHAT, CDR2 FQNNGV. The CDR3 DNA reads TGTGCCAGCAGCTTAGATAGGGGTTCGGGTACGCAGTATTTT. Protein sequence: CASSLDRGSGTQYF. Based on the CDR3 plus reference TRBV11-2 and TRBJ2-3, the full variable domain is EAGVAQSPRYKIIEKRQSVAFWCNPISGHATLYWYQQILGQGPKLLIQFQNNGVVDDSQLPKDRFSAERLKGVDSTLKIQPAKLEDSAVYLCASSLDRGSGTQYFGPGTRLTVL.

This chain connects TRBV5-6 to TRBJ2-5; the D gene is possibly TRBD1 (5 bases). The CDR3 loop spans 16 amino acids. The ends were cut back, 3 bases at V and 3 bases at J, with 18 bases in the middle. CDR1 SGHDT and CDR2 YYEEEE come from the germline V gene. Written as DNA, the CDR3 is TGTGCCAGCAGCTACGTAAGATGGACATTGAAAGAGACCCAGTACTTC. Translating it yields CASSYVRWTLKETQYF.

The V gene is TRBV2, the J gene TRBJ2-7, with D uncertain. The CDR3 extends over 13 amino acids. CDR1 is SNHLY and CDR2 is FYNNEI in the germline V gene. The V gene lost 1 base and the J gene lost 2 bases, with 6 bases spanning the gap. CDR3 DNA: TGTGCCAGCAGTGAAGTGTCAGCCTACGAGCAGTACTTC. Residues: CASSEVSAYEQYF.

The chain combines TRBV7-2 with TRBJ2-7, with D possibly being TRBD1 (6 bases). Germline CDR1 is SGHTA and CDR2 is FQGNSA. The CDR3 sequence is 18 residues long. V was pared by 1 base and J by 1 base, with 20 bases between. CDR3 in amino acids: CASSLGDNFTHSSYEQYF. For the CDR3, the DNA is TGTGCCAGCAGCTTAGGGGACAACTTTACCCACAGTTCCTACGAGCAGTACTTC.

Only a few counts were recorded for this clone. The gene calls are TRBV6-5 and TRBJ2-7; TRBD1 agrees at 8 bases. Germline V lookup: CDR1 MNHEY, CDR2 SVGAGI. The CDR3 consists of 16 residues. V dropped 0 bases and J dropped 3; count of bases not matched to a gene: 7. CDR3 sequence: CASSYSAATGDYEQYF. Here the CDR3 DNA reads TGTGCCAGCAGTTACTCGGCCGCGACAGGGGACTACGAGCAGTACTTC.

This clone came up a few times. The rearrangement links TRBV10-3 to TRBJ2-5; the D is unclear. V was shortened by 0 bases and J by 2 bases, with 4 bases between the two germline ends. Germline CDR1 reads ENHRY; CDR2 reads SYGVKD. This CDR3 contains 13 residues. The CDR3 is CAISESRQETQYF. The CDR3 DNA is TGTGCCATCAGTGAGTCGAGGCAAGAGACCCAGTACTTC.

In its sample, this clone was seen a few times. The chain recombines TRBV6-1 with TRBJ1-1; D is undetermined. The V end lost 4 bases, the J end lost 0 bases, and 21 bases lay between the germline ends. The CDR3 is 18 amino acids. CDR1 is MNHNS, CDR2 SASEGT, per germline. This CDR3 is CASSGEGGPTAMNTEAFF. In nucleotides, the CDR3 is TGTGCCAGCAGTGGCGAGGGCGGTCCTACGGCCATGAACACTGAAGCTTTCTTT.

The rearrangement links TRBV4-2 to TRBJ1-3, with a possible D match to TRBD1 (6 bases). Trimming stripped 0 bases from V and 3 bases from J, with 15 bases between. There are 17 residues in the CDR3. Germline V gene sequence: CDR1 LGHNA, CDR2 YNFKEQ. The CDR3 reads CASSQDGGVDRGNTIYF. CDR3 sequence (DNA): TGTGCCAGCAGCCAAGATGGGGGCGTGGACCGTGGAAACACCATATATTTT.

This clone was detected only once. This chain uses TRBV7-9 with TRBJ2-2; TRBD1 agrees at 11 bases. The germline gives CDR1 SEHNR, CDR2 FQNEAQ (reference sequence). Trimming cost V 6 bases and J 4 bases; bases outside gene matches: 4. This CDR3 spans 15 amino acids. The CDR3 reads CASRSGTGGTGELFF. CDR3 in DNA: TGTGCCAGCAGGTCCGGGACAGGGGGCACCGGGGAGCTGTTTTTT.

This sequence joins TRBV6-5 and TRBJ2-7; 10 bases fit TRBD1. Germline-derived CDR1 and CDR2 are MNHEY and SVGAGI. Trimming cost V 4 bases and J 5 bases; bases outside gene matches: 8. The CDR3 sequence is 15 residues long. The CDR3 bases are TGTGCCAGCAGTTTCCGGGACAGGGGCGTCCACGAGCAGTACTTC. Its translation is CASSFRDRGVHEQYF.

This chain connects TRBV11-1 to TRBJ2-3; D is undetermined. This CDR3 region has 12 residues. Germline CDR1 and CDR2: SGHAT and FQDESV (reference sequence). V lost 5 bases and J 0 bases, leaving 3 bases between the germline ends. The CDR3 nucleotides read TGTGCCAGCAGCGGTAGCACAGATACGCAGTATTTT. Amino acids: CASSGSTDTQYF.

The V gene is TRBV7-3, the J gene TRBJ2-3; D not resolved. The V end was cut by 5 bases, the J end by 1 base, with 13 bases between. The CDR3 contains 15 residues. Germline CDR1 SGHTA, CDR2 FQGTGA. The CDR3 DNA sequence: TGTGCCAGCAGCCCGGGCTCACCTGGCACAGATACGCAGTATTTT. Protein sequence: CASSPGSPGTDTQYF. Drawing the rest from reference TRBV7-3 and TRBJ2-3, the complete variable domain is GAGVSQTPSNKVTEKGKYVELRCDPISGHTALYWYRQSLGQGPEFLIYFQGTGAADDSGLPNDRFFAVRPEGSVSTLKIQRTERGDSAVYLCASSPGSPGTDTQYFGPGTRLTVL.

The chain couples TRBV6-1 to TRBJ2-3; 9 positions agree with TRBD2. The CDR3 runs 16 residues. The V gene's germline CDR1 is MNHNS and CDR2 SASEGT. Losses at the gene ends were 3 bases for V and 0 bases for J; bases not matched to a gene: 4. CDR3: CASSDYGLASTDTQYF. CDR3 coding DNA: TGTGCCAGCAGTGACTATGGACTAGCGAGCACAGATACGCAGTATTTT.

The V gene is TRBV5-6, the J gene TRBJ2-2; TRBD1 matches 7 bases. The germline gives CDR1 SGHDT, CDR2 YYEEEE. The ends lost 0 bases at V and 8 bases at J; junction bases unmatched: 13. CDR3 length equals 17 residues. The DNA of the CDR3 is TGTGCCAGCAGCTTGGTTTTCGGGACAGTGCTGTTAGGGGAGCTGTTTTTT. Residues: CASSLVFGTVLLGELFF.

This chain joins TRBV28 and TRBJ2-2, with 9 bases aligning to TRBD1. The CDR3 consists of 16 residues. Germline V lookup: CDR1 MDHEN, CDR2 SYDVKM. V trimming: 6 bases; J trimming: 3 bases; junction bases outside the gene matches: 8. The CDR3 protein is CASRLFTGGHTGELFF. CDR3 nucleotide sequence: TGTGCCAGCAGACTCTTTACAGGGGGCCACACCGGGGAGCTGTTTTTT.

CDR3 in amino acids: CASRSTGTYGYTF. The CDR3 bases are TGTGCCAGCAGGTCAACAGGGACCTATGGCTACACCTTC. V usage is TRBV6-5 and J usage is TRBJ1-2; the D gene is possibly TRBD1 (6 bases). The CDR3 contains 13 residues. V gave up 6 bases and J gave up 4 bases, with 12 bases separating them. Germline values: CDR1 MNHEY, CDR2 SVGAGI.